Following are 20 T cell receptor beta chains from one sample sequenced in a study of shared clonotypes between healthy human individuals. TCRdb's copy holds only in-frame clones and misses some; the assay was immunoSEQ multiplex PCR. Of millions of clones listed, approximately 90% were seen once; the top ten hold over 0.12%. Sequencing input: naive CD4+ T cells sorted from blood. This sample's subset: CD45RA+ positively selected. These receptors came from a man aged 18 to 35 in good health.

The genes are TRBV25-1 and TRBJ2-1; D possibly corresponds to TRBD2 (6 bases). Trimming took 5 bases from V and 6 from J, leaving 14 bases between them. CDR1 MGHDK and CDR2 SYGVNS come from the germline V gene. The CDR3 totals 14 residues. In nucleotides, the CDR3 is TGTGCCAGCAGTTCCCCACTGGAGGGCAATGAGCAGTTCTTC. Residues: CASSSPLEGNEQFF.

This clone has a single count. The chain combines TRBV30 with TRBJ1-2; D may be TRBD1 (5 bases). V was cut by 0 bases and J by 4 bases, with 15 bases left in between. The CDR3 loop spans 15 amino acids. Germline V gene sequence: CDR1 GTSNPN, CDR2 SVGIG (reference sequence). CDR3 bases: TGTGCCTGGAGTGTCCTCAACGGGACCCCCTATGGCTACACCTTC. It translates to CAWSVLNGTPYGYTF.

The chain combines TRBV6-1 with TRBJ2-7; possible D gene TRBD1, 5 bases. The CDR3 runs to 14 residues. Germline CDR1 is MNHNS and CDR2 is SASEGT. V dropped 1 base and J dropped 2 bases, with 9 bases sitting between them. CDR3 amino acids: CASSEGTDTYEQYF. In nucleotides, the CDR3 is TGTGCCAGCAGTGAAGGGACGGACACCTACGAGCAGTACTTC.

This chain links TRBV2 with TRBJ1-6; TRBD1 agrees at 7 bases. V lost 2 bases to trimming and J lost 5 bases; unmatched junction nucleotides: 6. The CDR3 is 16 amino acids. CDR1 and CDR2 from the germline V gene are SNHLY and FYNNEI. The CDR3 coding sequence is TGTGCCAGCAGTGAATTTGGGACAGTGAATAATTCACCCCTCCACTTT. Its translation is CASSEFGTVNNSPLHF. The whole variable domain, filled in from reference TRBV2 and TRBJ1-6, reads EPEVTQTPSHQVTQMGQEVILRCVPISNHLYFYWYRQILGQKVEFLVSFYNNEISEKSEIFDDQFSVERPDGSNFTLKIRSTKLEDSAMYFCASSEFGTVNNSPLHFGNGTRLTVT.

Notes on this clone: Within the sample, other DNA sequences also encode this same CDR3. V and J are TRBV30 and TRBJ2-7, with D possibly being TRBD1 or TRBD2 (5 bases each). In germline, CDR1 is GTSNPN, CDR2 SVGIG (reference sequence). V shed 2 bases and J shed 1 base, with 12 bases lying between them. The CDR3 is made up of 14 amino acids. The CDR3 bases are TGTGCCTGGAGTCGTGGTGGGGGTTCCTACGAGCAGTACTTC. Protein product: CAWSRGGGSYEQYF.

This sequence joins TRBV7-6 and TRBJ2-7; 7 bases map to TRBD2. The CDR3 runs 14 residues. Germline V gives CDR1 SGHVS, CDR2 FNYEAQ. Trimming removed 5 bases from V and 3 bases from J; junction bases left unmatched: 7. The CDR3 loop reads CASSPVRGDYEQYF. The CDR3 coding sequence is TGTGCCAGCAGCCCCGTCCGGGGGGACTACGAGCAGTACTTC.

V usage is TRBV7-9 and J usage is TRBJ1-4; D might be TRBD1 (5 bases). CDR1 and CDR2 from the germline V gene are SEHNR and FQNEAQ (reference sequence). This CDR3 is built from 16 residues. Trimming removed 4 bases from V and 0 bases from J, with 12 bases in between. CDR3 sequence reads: CASSSWGGTTNEKLFF. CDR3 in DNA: TGTGCCAGCAGCTCGTGGGGGGGTACAACTAATGAAAAACTGTTTTTT.

CDR3 sequence reads: CASSLSIYEQYF. DNA of the CDR3: TGTGCCAGCAGCTTGTCGATCTACGAGCAGTACTTC. V usage is TRBV5-5 and J usage is TRBJ2-7; no definite D call. The CDR3 consists of 12 residues. Germline values: CDR1 SGHKS, CDR2 YYEKEE (reference sequence). Trimming shortened V by 1 base and J by 3 bases, and 5 bases separated the two germline ends.

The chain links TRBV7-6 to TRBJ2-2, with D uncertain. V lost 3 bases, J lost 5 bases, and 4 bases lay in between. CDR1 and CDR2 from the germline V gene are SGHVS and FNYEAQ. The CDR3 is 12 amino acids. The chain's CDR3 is CASSFYTGELFF. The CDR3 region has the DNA TGTGCCAGCAGCTTCTATACCGGGGAGCTGTTTTTT.

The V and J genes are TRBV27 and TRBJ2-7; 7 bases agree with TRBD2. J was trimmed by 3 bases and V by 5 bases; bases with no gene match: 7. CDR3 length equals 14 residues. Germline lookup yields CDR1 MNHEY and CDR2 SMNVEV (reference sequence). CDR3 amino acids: CASSRSGGFYEQYF. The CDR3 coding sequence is TGTGCCAGCAGTCGATCGGGGGGTTTCTACGAGCAGTACTTC.

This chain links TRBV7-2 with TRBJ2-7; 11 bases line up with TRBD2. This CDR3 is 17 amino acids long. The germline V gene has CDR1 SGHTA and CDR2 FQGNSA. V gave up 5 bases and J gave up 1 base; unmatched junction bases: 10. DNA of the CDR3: TGTGCCAGCAGCCCGCGGATCCTAGCGGGAGGATCCTACGAGCAGTACTTC. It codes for CASSPRILAGGSYEQYF.

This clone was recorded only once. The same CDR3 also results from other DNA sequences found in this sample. CDR3 sequence (DNA): TGCGCCAGCAGCCAAGGGACAGGGGGTTTTCAGCCCCAGCATTTT. Translated, it gives CASSQGTGGFQPQHF. This chain uses TRBV4-1 with TRBJ1-5, with 10 bases that match TRBD1. Germline values: CDR1 MGHRA, CDR2 YSYEKL. The CDR3 covers 15 residues. The V gene end was trimmed by 1 base and the J gene end by 6 bases; junction bases not matched to a gene: 3.

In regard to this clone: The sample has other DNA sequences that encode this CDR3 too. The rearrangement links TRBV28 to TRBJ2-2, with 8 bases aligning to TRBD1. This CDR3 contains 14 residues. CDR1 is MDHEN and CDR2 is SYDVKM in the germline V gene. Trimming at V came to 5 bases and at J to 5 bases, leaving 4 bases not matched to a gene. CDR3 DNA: TGTGCCAGCAGTCTCACAGGGGGAACCGGGGAGCTGTTTTTT. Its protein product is CASSLTGGTGELFF. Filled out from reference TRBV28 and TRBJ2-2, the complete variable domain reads DVKVTQSSRYLVKRTGEKVFLECVQDMDHENMFWYRQDPGLGLRLIYFSYDVKMKEKGDIPEGYSVSREKKERFSLILESASTNQTSMYLCASSLTGGTGELFFGEGSRLTVL.

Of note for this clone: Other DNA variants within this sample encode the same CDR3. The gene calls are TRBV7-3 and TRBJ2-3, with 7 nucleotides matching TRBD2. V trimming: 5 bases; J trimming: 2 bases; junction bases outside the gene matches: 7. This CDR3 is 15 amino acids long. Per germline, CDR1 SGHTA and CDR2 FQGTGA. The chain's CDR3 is CASSPGTTNTDTQYF. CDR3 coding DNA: TGTGCCAGCAGCCCCGGGACTACCAACACAGATACGCAGTATTTT.

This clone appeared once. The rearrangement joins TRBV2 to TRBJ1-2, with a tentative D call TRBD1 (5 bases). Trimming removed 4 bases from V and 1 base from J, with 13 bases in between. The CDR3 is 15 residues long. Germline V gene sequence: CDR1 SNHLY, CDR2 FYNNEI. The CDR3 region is CASSVETGLNYGYTF. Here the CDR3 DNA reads TGTGCCAGCAGTGTGGAAACAGGCCTTAACTATGGCTACACCTTC.

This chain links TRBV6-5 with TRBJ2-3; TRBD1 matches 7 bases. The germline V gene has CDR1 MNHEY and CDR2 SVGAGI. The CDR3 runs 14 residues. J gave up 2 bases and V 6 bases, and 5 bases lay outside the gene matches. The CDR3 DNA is TGTGCCAGCAGCGGACAGGCTCACACAGATACGCAGTATTTT. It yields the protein CASSGQAHTDTQYF.

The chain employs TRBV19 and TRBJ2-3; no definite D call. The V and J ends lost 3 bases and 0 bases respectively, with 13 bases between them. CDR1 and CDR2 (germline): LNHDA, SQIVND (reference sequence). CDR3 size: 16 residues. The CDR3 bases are TGTGCCAGTAGTATGTGGTTGGGGTCGAGCACAGATACGCAGTATTTT. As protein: CASSMWLGSSTDTQYF.

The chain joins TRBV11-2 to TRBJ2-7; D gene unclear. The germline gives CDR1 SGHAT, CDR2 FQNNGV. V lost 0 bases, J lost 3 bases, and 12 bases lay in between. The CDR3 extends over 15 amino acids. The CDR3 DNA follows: TGTGCCAGCAGCTTAGACGAGGCGCTCCTCTACGAGCAGTACTTC. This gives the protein CASSLDEALLYEQYF.

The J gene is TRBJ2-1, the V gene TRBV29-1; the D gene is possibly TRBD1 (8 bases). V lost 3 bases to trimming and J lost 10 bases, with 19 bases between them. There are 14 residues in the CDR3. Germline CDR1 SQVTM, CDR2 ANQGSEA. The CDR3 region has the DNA TGCAGCGTTGAGGGAGGGACAGGCCTTGGGGAGCAGTTCTTC. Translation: CSVEGGTGLGEQFF.

In DNA form, the CDR3 reads TGTGCCAGCAGCTACGGACTAGATGAGACCCAGTACTTC. Protein product: CASSYGLDETQYF. This sequence joins TRBV11-2 and TRBJ2-5; 7 nucleotides align to TRBD2. Trimming took 4 bases from V and 5 from J; bases not matched to a gene: 4. CDR3 length: 13 amino acids. CDR1 and CDR2 from the germline V gene are SGHAT and FQNNGV.